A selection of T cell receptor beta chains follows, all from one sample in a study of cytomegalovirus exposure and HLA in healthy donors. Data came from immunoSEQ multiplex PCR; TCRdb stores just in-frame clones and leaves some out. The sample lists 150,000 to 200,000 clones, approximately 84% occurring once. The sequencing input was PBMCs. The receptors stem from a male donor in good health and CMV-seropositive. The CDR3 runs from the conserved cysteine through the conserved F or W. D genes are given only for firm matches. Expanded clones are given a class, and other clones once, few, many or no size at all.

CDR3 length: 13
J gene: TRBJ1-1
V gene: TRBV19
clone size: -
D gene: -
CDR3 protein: CASSIQEGTEAFF

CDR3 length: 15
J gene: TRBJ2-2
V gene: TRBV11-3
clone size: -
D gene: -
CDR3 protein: CASSPGDGQTGELFF

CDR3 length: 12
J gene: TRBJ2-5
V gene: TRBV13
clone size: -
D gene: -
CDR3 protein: CASSPASGTQYF

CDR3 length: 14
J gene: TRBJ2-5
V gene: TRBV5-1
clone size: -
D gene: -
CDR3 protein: CASTWGGAVETQYF

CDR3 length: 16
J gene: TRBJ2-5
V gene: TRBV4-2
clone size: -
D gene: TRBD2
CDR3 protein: CASSQEAGASGVPRYF

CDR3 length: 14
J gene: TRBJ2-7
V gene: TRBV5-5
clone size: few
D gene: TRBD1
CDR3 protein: CASSWTGGSYEQYF

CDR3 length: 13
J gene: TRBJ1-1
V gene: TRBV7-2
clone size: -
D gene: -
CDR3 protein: CASSLNRNTEAFF

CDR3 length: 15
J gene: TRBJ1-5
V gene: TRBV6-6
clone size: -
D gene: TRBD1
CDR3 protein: CASSYNRGSNQPQHF

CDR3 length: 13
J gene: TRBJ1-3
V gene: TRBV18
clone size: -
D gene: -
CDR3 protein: CASSPRDGNTIYF

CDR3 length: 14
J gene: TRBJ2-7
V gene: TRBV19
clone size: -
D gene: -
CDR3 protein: CASSIRPGVGEQYF

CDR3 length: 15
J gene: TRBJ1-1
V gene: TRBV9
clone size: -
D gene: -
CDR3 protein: CASSVGVDLNTEAFF

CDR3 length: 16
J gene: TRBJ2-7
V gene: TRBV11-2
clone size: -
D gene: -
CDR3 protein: CASSLGGGTDSYEQYF

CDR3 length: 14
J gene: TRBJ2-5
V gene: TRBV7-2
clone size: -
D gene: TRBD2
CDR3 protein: CASSLAVRSGMTDF

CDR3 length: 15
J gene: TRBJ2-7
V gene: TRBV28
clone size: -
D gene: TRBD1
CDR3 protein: CASSSSGQGPYEQYF

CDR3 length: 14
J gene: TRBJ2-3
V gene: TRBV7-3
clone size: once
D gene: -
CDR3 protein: CASSSLADTDTQYF

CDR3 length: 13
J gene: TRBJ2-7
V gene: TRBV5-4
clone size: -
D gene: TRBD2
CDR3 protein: CASSRTSDHEQYF

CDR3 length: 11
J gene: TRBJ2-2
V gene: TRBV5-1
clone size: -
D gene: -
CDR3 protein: CASRRDRELFF

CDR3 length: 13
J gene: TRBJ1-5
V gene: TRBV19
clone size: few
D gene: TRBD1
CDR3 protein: CASSPGGGQPQHF

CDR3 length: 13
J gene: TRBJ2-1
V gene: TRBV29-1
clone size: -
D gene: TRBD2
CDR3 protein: CSVRLAGGNEQFF

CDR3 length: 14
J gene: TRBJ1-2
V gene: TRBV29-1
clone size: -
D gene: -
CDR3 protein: CSAPDGQLLGGYTF

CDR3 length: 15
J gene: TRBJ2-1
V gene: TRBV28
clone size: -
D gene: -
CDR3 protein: CATQAGFSAYNEQFF

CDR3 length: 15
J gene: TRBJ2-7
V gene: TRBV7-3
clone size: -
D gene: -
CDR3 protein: CASSLSTGGQYEQYF

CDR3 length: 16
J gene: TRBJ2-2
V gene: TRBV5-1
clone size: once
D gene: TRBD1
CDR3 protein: CASSFGTGGYGGELFF

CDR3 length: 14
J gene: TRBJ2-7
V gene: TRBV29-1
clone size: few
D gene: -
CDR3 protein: CSVEDPRDLNEQYF

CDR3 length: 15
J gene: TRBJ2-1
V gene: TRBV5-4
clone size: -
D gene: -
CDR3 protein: CASSYDTNSYNEQFF

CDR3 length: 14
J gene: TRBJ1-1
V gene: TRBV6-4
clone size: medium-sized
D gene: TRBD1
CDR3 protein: CASRPGQENTEAFF

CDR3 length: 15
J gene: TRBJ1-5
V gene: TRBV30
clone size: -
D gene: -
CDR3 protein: CAWSVLGAGPQPQHF

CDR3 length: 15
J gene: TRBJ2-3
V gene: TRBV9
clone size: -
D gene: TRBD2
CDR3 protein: CASSVAGGRTDTQYF

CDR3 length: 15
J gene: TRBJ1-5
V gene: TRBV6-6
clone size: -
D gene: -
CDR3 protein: CASRSATDIYQPQHF

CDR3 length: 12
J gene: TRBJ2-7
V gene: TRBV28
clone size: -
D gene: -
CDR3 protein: CASSFSWAEQYF

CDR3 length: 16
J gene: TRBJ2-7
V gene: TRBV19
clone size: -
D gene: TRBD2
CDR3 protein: CASSPGSGTSGYEQYF

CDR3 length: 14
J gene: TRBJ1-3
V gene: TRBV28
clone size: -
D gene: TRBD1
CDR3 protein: CASSGTDSGNTIYF

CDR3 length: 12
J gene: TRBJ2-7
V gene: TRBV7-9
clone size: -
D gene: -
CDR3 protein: CSSRAGAYEQYF

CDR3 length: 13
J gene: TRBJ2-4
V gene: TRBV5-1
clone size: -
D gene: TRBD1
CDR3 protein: CASSFTGENIQYF

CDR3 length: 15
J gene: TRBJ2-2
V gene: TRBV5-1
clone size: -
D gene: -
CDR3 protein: CASSSTSRGTGELFF

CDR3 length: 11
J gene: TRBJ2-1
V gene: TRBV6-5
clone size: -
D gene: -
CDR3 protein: CASSESGHYFF

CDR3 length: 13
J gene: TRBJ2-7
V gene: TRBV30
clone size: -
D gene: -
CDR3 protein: CAWIGGQTYEQYF

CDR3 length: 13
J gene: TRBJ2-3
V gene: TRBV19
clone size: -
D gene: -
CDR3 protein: CASSIVSEDTQYF

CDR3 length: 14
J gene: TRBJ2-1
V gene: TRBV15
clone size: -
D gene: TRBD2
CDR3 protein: CATSSLAGANEQFF

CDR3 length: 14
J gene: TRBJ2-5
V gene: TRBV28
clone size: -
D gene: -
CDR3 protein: CASSSTKEGETQYF

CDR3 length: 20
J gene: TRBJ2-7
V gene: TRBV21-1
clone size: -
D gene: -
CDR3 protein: CASSKVGGRAPGSKTYEQYF

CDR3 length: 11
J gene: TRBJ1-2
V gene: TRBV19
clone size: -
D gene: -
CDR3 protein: CASSRAGGYTF

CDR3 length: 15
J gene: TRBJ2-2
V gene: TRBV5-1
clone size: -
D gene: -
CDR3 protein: CASSLANHNTGELFF

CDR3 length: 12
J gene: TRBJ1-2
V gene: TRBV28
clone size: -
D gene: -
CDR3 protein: CATRTASSGYTF